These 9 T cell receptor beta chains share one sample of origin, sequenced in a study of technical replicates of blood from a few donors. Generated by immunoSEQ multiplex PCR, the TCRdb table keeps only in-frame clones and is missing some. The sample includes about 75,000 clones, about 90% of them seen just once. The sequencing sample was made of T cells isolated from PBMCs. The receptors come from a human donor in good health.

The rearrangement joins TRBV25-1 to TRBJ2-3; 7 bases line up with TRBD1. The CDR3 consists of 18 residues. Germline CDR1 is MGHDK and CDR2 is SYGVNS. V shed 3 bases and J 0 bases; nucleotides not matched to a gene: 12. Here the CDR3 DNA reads TGTGCCAGCAGTGACACACGACAGGGTGGGGGTAGCACAGATACGCAGTATTTT. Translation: CASSDTRQGGGSTDTQYF.

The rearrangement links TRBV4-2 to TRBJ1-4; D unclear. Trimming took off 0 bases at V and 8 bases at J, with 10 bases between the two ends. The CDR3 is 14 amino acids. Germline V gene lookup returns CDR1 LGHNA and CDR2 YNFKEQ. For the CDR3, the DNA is TGTGCCAGCAGCCAAGAAGGAGGGAACGAAAAACTGTTTTTT. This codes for CASSQEGGNEKLFF.

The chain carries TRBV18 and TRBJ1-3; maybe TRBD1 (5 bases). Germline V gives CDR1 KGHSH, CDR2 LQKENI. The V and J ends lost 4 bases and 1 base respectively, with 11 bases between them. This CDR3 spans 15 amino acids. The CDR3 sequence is CASSLQGRSGNTIYF. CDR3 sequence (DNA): TGTGCCAGCTCACTTCAGGGAAGGTCTGGAAACACCATATATTTT.

The CDR3 region is CAWSVQFLSDTQYF. The CDR3 nucleotides read TGTGCCTGGAGTGTGCAGTTCCTTTCAGATACGCAGTATTTT. V gene TRBV30 combines with J gene TRBJ2-3, with D uncertain. The germline gives CDR1 GTSNPN, CDR2 SVGIG (reference sequence). The CDR3 length is 14 residues. With 0 bases removed from V and 4 bases from J, the gap between germline ends came to 11 bases.

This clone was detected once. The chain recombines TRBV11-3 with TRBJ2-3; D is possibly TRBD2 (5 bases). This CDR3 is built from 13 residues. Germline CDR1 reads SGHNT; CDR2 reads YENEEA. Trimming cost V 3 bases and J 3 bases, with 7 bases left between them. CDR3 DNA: TGTGCCAGCAGCTTCGGGATGACAGATACGCAGTATTTT. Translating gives CASSFGMTDTQYF.

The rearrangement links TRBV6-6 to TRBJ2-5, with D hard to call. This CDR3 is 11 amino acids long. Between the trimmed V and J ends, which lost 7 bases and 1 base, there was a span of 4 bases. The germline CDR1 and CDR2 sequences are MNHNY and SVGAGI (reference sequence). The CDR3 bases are TGTGCCAGCACCTCCCAAGAGACCCAGTACTTC. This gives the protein CASTSQETQYF.

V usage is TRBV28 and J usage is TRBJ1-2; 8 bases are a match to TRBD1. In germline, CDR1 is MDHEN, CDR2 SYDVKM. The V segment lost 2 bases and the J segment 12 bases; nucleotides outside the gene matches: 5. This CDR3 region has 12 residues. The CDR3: CASSLITGGDTF. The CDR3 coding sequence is TGTGCCAGCAGTTTAATTACAGGGGGAGACACCTTC.

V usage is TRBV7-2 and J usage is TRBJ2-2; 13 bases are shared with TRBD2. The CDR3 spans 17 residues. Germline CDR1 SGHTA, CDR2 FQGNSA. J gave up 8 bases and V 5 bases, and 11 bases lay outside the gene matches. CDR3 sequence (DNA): TGTGCCAGCAGCCCCCCCGGGACTAGCGGGATAGGTGGGGAGCTGTTTTTT. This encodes CASSPPGTSGIGGELFF.

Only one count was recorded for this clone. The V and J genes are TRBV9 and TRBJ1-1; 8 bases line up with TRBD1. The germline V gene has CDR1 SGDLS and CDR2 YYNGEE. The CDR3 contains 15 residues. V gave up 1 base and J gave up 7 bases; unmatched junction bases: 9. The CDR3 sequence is CASSVQGAVADEAFF. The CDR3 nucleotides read TGTGCCAGCAGCGTACAGGGGGCGGTAGCGGATGAAGCTTTCTTT.